The rows below give T cell receptor beta chains drawn from one sample of a study of T cells after yellow fever vaccination. TCRdb reanalysed the 5' RACE reads using MiXCR and keeps one entry per CDR3 protein. The sample carries approximately 47,000 distinct CDR3 sequences, roughly 6.4% recorded once. Material: PBMCs, either bulk or a sorted T-cell subset (CD4+, CD8+, memory, or dextramer-sorted; not recorded which), obtained 45 days after the yellow fever booster vaccination. Receptors originate from a man aged 25-45 years who received the YFV17D yellow fever vaccine. Both conserved end residues are part of each CDR3. The D gene is left open where the match is weak. Size is omitted from some rows. Given values are once, few, many or a class for expanded clones.

D gene: .; V gene: TRBV7-2; J gene: TRBJ2-1; clone size: few; CDR3 DNA: TGTGCCAGCAGCCCTAATTCGGTCAATGAGCAGTTCTTC; CDR3 protein: CASSPNSVNEQFF
D gene: .; V gene: TRBV10-1; J gene: TRBJ2-5; clone size: few; CDR3 DNA: TGCGCCAGCAGTGAAGGACCCCGGGAGACCCAGTACTTC; CDR3 protein: CASSEGPRETQYF
D gene: TRBD1; V gene: TRBV9; J gene: TRBJ2-5; clone size: many; CDR3 DNA: TGTGCCAGCAGCGCGGGACAGGGAGGAGAGACCCAGTACTTC; CDR3 protein: CASSAGQGGETQYF
D gene: TRBD1; V gene: TRBV30; J gene: TRBJ1-5; clone size: many; CDR3 DNA: TGTGCCTGGAGCCCAGACAGGGGCACTCAGCCCCAGCATTTT; CDR3 protein: CAWSPDRGTQPQHF
D gene: TRBD1; V gene: TRBV15; J gene: TRBJ2-1; clone size: many; CDR3 DNA: TGTGCCACCAGAACCGGGACAGGGGCATATGAGCAGTTCTTC; CDR3 protein: CATRTGTGAYEQFF
D gene: .; V gene: TRBV6-6; J gene: TRBJ2-1; clone size: many; CDR3 DNA: TGTGCCAGCAGTTACGGGGGGTACAATGAGCAGTTCTTC; CDR3 protein: CASSYGGYNEQFF
D gene: .; V gene: TRBV20-1; J gene: TRBJ1-2; clone size: .; CDR3 DNA: TGCAGCCCCGGGAGGGTTGACAGCTATGGCTACACCTTC; CDR3 protein: CSPGRVDSYGYTF
D gene: .; V gene: TRBV6-1; J gene: TRBJ2-7; clone size: many; CDR3 DNA: TGTGCCAGCACCAGAGACCATAATTCCTACGAGCAGTACTTC; CDR3 protein: CASTRDHNSYEQYF
D gene: TRBD2; V gene: TRBV7-2; J gene: TRBJ2-2; clone size: few; CDR3 DNA: TGTGCCAGCAGCAACAGCGGGACGGTCGGGGAGCTGTTTTTT; CDR3 protein: CASSNSGTVGELFF
D gene: TRBD2; V gene: TRBV12-3/TRBV12-4; J gene: TRBJ2-2; clone size: many; CDR3 DNA: TGTGCCAGCAGTTTTGGCGCTAGCGGGACGAACACCGGGGAGCTGTTTTTT; CDR3 protein: CASSFGASGTNTGELFF
D gene: .; V gene: TRBV5-1; J gene: TRBJ1-5; clone size: .; CDR3 DNA: TGCGCCAGCAGCTTGTCGAGCGCGGACAATCAGCCCCAGCATTTT; CDR3 protein: CASSLSSADNQPQHF
D gene: .; V gene: TRBV20-1; J gene: TRBJ2-5; clone size: .; CDR3 DNA: TGCAGTGCCCCGACTCCAGGGTGGAGACAAGAGACCCAGTACTTC; CDR3 protein: CSAPTPGWRQETQYF
D gene: TRBD2; V gene: TRBV27; J gene: TRBJ2-7; clone size: .; CDR3 DNA: TGTGCCACTTCAGCCGGGACTAGTCCCTCCTACGAGCAGTACTTC; CDR3 protein: CATSAGTSPSYEQYF
D gene: TRBD1; V gene: TRBV5-5; J gene: TRBJ1-1; clone size: .; CDR3 DNA: TGTGCCAGCAGCCCTAGACAGGGGGCGAACACTGAAGCTTTCTTT; CDR3 protein: CASSPRQGANTEAFF
D gene: TRBD1; V gene: TRBV7-6; J gene: TRBJ1-5; clone size: many; CDR3 DNA: TGTGCCAGCAGCGGAGGGGGCCTTAGTCAGCCCCAGCATTTT; CDR3 protein: CASSGGGLSQPQHF
D gene: TRBD1; V gene: TRBV19; J gene: TRBJ2-5; clone size: many; CDR3 DNA: TGTGCCAGTAGCCCCGGACAGGCAGGTTCCCAGTACTTC; CDR3 protein: CASSPGQAGSQYF
D gene: TRBD2; V gene: TRBV5-5; J gene: TRBJ2-2; clone size: many; CDR3 DNA: TGTGCCAGCAGATCCGGGACTAGCGGGCCCCCTTGGGAGCTGTTTTTT; CDR3 protein: CASRSGTSGPPWELFF
D gene: .; V gene: TRBV5-1; J gene: TRBJ1-4; clone size: many; CDR3 DNA: TGCGCCAGCAGCGTGGGGACTGAAGGCCGGGAAAAACTGTTTTTT; CDR3 protein: CASSVGTEGREKLFF
D gene: .; V gene: TRBV27; J gene: TRBJ2-3; clone size: many; CDR3 DNA: TGTGCCAGCAGTCATAGCACAGATACGCAGTATTTT; CDR3 protein: CASSHSTDTQYF
D gene: .; V gene: TRBV5-1; J gene: TRBJ2-1; clone size: many; CDR3 DNA: TGCGCCAGCAGCTTTGAGGGAGAAAACTACAATGAGCAGTTCTTC; CDR3 protein: CASSFEGENYNEQFF
D gene: TRBD1; V gene: TRBV27; J gene: TRBJ1-5; clone size: .; CDR3 DNA: TGTGCCAGCAGTTTAGGACAGGGCAATCAGCCCCAGCATTTT; CDR3 protein: CASSLGQGNQPQHF
D gene: .; V gene: TRBV4-3; J gene: TRBJ2-2; clone size: .; CDR3 DNA: TGCGCCAACAGCCCGGAGGTCACCGGGGAGCTGTTTTTT; CDR3 protein: CANSPEVTGELFF
D gene: .; V gene: TRBV5-1; J gene: TRBJ2-1; clone size: few; CDR3 DNA: TGCGCCAGCAGCCCGGGACCCGACAATGAGCAGTTCTTC; CDR3 protein: CASSPGPDNEQFF
D gene: TRBD2; V gene: TRBV11-2; J gene: TRBJ2-3; clone size: .; CDR3 DNA: TGTGCCAGCAGCTTAGTTAGGTGGGCTAGCGGGATACCCACAGATACGCAGTATTTT; CDR3 protein: CASSLVRWASGIPTDTQYF
D gene: .; V gene: TRBV5-4; J gene: TRBJ2-2; clone size: few; CDR3 DNA: TGTGCCAGCAGCTTGGAGACTTACGCGAACACCGGGGAGCTGTTTTTT; CDR3 protein: CASSLETYANTGELFF
D gene: .; V gene: TRBV6-5; J gene: TRBJ2-4; clone size: .; CDR3 DNA: TGTGCCAGCAGTGGGCTGGTTGGCATTCAGTACTTC; CDR3 protein: CASSGLVGIQYF
D gene: TRBD2; V gene: TRBV27; J gene: TRBJ2-1; clone size: many; CDR3 DNA: TGTGCCAGCAGTTTGGGGGCTCCGGGACTAGCGATTGAGCAGTTCTTC; CDR3 protein: CASSLGAPGLAIEQFF
D gene: .; V gene: TRBV24-1; J gene: TRBJ2-1; clone size: many; CDR3 DNA: TGTGCCACCAGTGATTTCGGCCACAGGACGGCGGATGAGCAGTTCTTC; CDR3 protein: CATSDFGHRTADEQFF
D gene: .; V gene: TRBV30; J gene: TRBJ2-5; clone size: .; CDR3 DNA: TGTGCCTGGAGTGTTGGCGGGCTGGACGCGGAGACCCAGTACTTC; CDR3 protein: CAWSVGGLDAETQYF
D gene: TRBD1; V gene: TRBV5-5; J gene: TRBJ1-2; clone size: few; CDR3 DNA: TGTGCCAGCAGCCCGCAGGGGGGGAACTATGGCTACACCTTC; CDR3 protein: CASSPQGGNYGYTF
D gene: .; V gene: TRBV5-6; J gene: TRBJ2-7; clone size: .; CDR3 DNA: TGTGCCAGCAGCTTGTGGGCCCGGACTACCCCCTCCTACGAGCAGTACTTC; CDR3 protein: CASSLWARTTPSYEQYF
D gene: .; V gene: TRBV20-1; J gene: TRBJ1-2; clone size: many; CDR3 DNA: TGCAGTCCGTGGGAAAACTATGGCTACACCTTC; CDR3 protein: CSPWENYGYTF
D gene: TRBD1; V gene: TRBV27; J gene: TRBJ1-1; clone size: .; CDR3 DNA: TGTGCCAGCAGACTTAACAGGGGGATGAACACTGAAGCTTTCTTT; CDR3 protein: CASRLNRGMNTEAFF
D gene: TRBD1; V gene: TRBV29-1; J gene: TRBJ2-7; clone size: few; CDR3 DNA: TGCAGCGTTGTACAGGGACAGGGCGGGAACGAGCAGTACTTC; CDR3 protein: CSVVQGQGGNEQYF
D gene: .; V gene: TRBV19; J gene: TRBJ2-3; clone size: many; CDR3 DNA: TGTGCCAGTAGTAAGGCATTCGTCACAGATACGCAGTATTTT; CDR3 protein: CASSKAFVTDTQYF
D gene: .; V gene: TRBV5-1; J gene: TRBJ1-1; clone size: many; CDR3 DNA: TGCGCCAGCAGCTTGACGGGACAATCCGAAGCTTTCTTT; CDR3 protein: CASSLTGQSEAFF
D gene: .; V gene: TRBV4-2; J gene: TRBJ2-4; clone size: many; CDR3 DNA: TGTGCCAGCAGCCAAGTGCGGACTATGAGTGCCAAAAACATTCAGTACTTC; CDR3 protein: CASSQVRTMSAKNIQYF
D gene: .; V gene: TRBV6-1; J gene: TRBJ2-5; clone size: many; CDR3 DNA: TGTGCCAGCAGTGATCCCCCGCAAGAGACCCAGTACTTC; CDR3 protein: CASSDPPQETQYF
D gene: .; V gene: TRBV6-5; J gene: TRBJ1-1; clone size: .; CDR3 DNA: TGTGCCAGCAGTACAGGGTCTGAAGCTTTCTTT; CDR3 protein: CASSTGSEAFF
D gene: .; V gene: TRBV18; J gene: TRBJ2-2; clone size: many; CDR3 DNA: TGTGCCAGCTCACCCTCTCGACACGGAGGGGAAACCGGGGAGCTGTTTTTT; CDR3 protein: CASSPSRHGGETGELFF
D gene: TRBD1; V gene: TRBV30; J gene: TRBJ2-7; clone size: few; CDR3 DNA: TGTGCCTGGAGTGCCGGGACAGGGCCCCCTAGGCAGTACTTC; CDR3 protein: CAWSAGTGPPRQYF
D gene: TRBD1; V gene: TRBV12-3/TRBV12-4; J gene: TRBJ1-1; clone size: many; CDR3 DNA: TGTGCCAGCAGTCAGCGGACGGGACAGCACACTGAAGCTTTCTTT; CDR3 protein: CASSQRTGQHTEAFF
D gene: TRBD2; V gene: TRBV7-8; J gene: TRBJ2-5; clone size: few; CDR3 DNA: TGTGCCAGCAGCTTCCGACGAGCGGGAGGAGAGACCCAGTACTTC; CDR3 protein: CASSFRRAGGETQYF
D gene: .; V gene: TRBV19; J gene: TRBJ2-1; clone size: many; CDR3 DNA: TGTGCCAGTAGTCCCATGAGGGCCTCGTACAATGAGCAGTTCTTC; CDR3 protein: CASSPMRASYNEQFF
D gene: .; V gene: TRBV3-1; J gene: TRBJ2-1; clone size: many; CDR3 DNA: TGTGCCAGCAGCCAAGATATCCTAGCTTTGGGAAATGAGCAGTTCTTC; CDR3 protein: CASSQDILALGNEQFF
D gene: TRBD2; V gene: TRBV6-2/TRBV6-3; J gene: TRBJ2-1; clone size: many; CDR3 DNA: TGTGCCAGCAGTTACTCCCCTGGGACTAGCGGAGCGATATTCTACAATGAGCAGTTCTTC; CDR3 protein: CASSYSPGTSGAIFYNEQFF
D gene: TRBD2; V gene: TRBV6-2/TRBV6-3; J gene: TRBJ2-5; clone size: many; CDR3 DNA: TGTGCCAGCAGTTGGACTAGCGGGACTGACCAGTACTTC; CDR3 protein: CASSWTSGTDQYF
D gene: TRBD2; V gene: TRBV4-3; J gene: TRBJ2-3; clone size: .; CDR3 DNA: TGCGCCAGCAGCCTCCGGACTAGCGGGAGGGGATCGACAGATACGCAGTATTTT; CDR3 protein: CASSLRTSGRGSTDTQYF
D gene: TRBD2; V gene: TRBV20-1; J gene: TRBJ2-2; clone size: .; CDR3 DNA: TGCAGTGCTAAGGGGAGTCGCGAGATAGCGGGAGCCGGGGAGCTGTTTTTT; CDR3 protein: CSAKGSREIAGAGELFF
D gene: TRBD1; V gene: TRBV14; J gene: TRBJ2-7; clone size: many; CDR3 DNA: TGTGCCAGCAGCCACGACAGGGTGATCTACGAGCAGTACTTC; CDR3 protein: CASSHDRVIYEQYF
D gene: .; V gene: TRBV12-3/TRBV12-4; J gene: TRBJ2-1; clone size: many; CDR3 DNA: TGTGCCAGCAGTTTTCTGACTACCATCTACAATGAGCAGTTCTTC; CDR3 protein: CASSFLTTIYNEQFF